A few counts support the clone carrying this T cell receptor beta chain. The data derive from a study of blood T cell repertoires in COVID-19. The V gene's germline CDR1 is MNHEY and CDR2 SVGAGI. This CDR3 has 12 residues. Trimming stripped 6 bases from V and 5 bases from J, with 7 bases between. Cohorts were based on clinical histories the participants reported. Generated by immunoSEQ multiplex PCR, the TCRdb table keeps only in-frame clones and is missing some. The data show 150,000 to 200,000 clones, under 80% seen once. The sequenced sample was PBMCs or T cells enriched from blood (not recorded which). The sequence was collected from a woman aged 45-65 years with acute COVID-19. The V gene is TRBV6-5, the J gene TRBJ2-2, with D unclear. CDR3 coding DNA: TGTGCCAGCAGGCGCCTAACCGGGGAGCTGTTTTTT. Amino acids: CASRRLTGELFF.